One T cell receptor (beta chain) is described in this entry. Its specificity is not known. The data derive from a study of shared clonotypes between healthy human individuals. Study in general: Every donor yielded three CD4 naive, three CD4 memory, two CD8 naive and one CD8 memory plate. Study conclusions and caveats: A generally larger estimated richness was seen in naive subsets than in memory subsets.

Donors, without exception, were Caucasian adults residing in Nashville, Tennessee. Measured with immunoSEQ multiplex PCR; TCRdb has only the in-frame clones, and not every one. The table records 2 million to 2.5 million clones, under 97% of them present only once. The sample was naive CD4+ T cells sorted from blood. The subset was: CD45RA+ positively selected. This TCR was recovered from a man aged 18 to 30 in good health.

The DNA of the CDR3 is TGCGCCAGCAGCACAACTAGCGGGAGGGCCAATGAGCAGTTCTTC. Residues: CASSTTSGRANEQFF. This sequence joins TRBV4-1 and TRBJ2-1; 13 nucleotides align to TRBD2. CDR3 size: 15 residues. Losses at the gene ends were 5 bases for V and 6 bases for J; bases not matched to a gene: 4. Germline assignment: CDR1 MGHRA and CDR2 YSYEKL.